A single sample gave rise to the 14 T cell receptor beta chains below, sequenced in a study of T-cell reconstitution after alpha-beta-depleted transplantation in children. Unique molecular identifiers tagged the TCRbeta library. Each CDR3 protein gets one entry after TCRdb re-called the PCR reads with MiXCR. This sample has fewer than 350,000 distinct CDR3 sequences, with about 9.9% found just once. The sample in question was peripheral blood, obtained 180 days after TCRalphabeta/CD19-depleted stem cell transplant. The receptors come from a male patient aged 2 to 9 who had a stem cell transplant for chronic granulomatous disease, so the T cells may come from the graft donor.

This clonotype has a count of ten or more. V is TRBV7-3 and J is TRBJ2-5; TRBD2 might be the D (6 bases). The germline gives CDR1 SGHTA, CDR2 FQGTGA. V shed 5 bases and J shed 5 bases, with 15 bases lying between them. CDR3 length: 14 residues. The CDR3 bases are TGTGCCAGCAGCACCTCAGGGAGGCTTGAGACCCAGTACTTC. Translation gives CASSTSGRLETQYF.

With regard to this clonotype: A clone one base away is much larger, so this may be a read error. The CDR3 nucleotides read TGTGCCAACAGGGACAATGAGCAGTTCTTC. This sequence encodes CANRDNEQFF. This chain uses TRBV2 with TRBJ2-1, with TRBD1 as a possible D gene (6 bases). Trimming left V 10 bases short and J 5 bases short, with 6 bases between. Germline values: CDR1 SNHLY, CDR2 FYNNEI. This CDR3 contains 10 residues. The full variable domain, with the rest looked up from reference TRBV2 and TRBJ2-1, is EPEVTQTPSHQVTQMGQEVILRCVPISNHLYFYWYRQILGQKVEFLVSFYNNEISEKSEIFDDQFSVERPDGSNFTLKIRSTKLEDSAMYFCANRDNEQFFGPGTRLTVL.

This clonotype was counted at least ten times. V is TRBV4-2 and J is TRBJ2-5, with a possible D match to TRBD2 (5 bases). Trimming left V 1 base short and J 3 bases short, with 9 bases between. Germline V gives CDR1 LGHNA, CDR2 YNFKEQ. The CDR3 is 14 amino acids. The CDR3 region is CASSQVSGKETQYF. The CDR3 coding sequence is TGTGCCAGCAGCCAAGTGTCGGGAAAAGAGACCCAGTACTTC.

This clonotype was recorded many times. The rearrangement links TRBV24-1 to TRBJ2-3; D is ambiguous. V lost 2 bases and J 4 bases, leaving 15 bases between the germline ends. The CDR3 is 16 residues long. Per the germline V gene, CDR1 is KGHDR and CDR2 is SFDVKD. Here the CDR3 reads CATSDSGRRAADTQYF. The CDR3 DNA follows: TGTGCCACCAGTGATTCCGGTCGAAGGGCGGCAGATACGCAGTATTTT.

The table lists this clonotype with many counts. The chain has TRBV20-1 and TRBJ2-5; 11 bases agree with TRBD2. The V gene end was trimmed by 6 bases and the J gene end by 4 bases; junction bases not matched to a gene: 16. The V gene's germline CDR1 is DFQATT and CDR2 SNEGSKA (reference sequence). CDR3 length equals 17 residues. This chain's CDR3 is CSAGGTSGTKQAETQYF. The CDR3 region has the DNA TGCAGTGCGGGAGGGACTAGCGGAACGAAACAGGCAGAGACCCAGTACTTC.

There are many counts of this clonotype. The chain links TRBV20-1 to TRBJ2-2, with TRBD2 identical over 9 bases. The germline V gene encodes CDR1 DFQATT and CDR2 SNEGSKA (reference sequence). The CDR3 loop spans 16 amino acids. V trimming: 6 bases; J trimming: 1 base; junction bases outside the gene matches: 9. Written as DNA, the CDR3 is TGCAGTGCCCACGATACTAGCGGGCGGAACACCGGGGAGCTGTTTTTT. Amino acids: CSAHDTSGRNTGELFF.

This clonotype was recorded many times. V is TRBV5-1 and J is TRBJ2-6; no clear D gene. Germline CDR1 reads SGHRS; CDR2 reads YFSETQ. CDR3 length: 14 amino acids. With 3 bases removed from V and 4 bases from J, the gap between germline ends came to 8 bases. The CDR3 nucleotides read TGCGCCAGCAGCTCCCTTTACGGGGCCAACGTCCTGACTTTC. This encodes CASSSLYGANVLTF.

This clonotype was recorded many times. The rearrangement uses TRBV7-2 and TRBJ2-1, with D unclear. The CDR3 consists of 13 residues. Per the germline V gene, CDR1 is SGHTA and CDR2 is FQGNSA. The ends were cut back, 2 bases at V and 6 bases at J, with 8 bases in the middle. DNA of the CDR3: TGTGCCAGCAGCTTATTGGTTCCCAATGAGCAGTTCTTC. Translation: CASSLLVPNEQFF.

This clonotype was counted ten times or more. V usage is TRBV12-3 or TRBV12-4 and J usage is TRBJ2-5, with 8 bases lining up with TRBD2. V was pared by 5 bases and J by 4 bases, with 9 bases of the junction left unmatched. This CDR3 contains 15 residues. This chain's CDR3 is CASSPQAGELETQYF. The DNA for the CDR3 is TGTGCCAGCAGTCCTCAAGCGGGAGAGTTAGAGACCCAGTACTTC.

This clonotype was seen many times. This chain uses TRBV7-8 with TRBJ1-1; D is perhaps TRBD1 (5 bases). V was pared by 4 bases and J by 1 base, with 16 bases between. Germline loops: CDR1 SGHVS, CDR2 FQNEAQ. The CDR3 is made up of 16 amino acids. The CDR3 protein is CASSSTLGTGNTEAFF. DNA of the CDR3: TGTGCCAGCAGCTCGACCCTCGGGACCGGGAACACTGAAGCTTTCTTT.

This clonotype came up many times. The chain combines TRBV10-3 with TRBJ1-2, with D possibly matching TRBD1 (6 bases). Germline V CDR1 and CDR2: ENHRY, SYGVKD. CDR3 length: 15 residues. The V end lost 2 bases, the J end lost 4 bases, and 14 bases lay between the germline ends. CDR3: CAISEMGQGIYGYTF. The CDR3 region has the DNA TGTGCCATCAGTGAGATGGGGCAGGGGATCTATGGCTACACCTTC.

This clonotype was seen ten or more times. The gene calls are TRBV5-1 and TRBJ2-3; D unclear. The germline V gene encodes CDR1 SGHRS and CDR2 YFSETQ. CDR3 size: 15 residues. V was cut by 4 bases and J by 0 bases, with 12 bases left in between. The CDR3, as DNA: TGCGCCAGCAGCACCGTATGGTCCAGCACAGATACGCAGTATTTT. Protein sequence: CASSTVWSSTDTQYF.

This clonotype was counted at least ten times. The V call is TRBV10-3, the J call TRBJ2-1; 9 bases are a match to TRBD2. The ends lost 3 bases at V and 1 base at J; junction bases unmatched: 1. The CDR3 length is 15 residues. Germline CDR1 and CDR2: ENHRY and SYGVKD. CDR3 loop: CAISDSGGSYNEQFF. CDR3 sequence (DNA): TGTGCCATCAGTGATAGCGGGGGTTCCTACAATGAGCAGTTCTTC.

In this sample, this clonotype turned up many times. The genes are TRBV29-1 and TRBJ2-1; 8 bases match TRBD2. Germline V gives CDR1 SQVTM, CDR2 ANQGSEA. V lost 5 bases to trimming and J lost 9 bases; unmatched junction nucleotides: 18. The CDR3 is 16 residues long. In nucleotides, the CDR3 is TGCAGCGTTAACAAATTCTCCGGGGGGGGCGAGGGTGAGCAGTTCTTC. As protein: CSVNKFSGGGEGEQFF.